This T cell receptor (beta chain) derives from a study of cytomegalovirus exposure and HLA in healthy donors. 13 Jbeta primers and 60 Vbeta primers were used for the PCR. Measured with immunoSEQ multiplex PCR; TCRdb has only the in-frame clones, and not every one. This sample has around 110,000 clones, with 74% found just once. Germline values: CDR1 WSHSY, CDR2 SAAADI. V shed 8 bases and J shed 8 bases, with 15 bases lying between them. This CDR3 has 13 residues. The TCR was taken from a woman aged 40-49 years in good health and CMV-seropositive. This rearrangement joins TRBV10-2 to TRBJ2-2; tentatively, D is TRBD1 (6 bases). The sample consisted of PBMCs. CDR3 in DNA: TGCGCCAGCGCACCCTCAGGGGTTGGGGAGCTGTTTTTT. As protein: CASAPSGVGELFF.